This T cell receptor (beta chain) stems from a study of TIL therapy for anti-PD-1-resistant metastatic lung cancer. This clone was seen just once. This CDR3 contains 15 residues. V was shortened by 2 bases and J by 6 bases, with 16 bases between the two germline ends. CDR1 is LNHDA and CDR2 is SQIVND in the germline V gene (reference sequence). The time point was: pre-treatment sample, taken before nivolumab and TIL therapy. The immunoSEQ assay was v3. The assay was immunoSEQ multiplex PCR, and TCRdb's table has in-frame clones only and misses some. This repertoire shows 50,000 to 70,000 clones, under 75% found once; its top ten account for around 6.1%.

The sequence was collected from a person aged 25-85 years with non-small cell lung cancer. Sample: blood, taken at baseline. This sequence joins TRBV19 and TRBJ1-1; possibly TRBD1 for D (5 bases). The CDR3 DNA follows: TGTGCCAGTAGTATACTAGCGGCAGGGATCTCTGAAGCTTTCTTT. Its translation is CASSILAAGISEAFF.